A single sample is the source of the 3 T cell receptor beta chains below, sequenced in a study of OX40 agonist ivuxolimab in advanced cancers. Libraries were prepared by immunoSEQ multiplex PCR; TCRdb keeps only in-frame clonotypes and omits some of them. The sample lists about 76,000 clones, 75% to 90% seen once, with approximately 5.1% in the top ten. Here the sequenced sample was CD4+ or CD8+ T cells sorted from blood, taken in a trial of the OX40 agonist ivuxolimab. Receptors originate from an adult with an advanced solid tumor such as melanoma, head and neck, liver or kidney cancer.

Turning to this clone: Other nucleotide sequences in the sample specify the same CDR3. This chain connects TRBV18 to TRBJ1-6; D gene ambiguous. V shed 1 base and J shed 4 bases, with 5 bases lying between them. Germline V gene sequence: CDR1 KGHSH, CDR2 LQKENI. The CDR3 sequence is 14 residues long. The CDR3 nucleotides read TGTGCCAGCTCACCACTCAGTTATAATTCACCCCTCCACTTT. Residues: CASSPLSYNSPLHF.

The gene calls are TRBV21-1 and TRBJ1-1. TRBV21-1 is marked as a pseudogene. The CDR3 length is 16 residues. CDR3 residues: CASTLKGIGRVTEAFF. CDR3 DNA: TGTGCCAGCACTCTAAAAGGTATAGGGAGGGTCACTGAAGCTTTCTTT.

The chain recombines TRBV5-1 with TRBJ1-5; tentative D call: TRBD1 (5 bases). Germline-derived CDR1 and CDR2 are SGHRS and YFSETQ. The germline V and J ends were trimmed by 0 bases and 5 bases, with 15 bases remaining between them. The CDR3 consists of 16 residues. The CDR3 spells CASSLVSGGVDQPQHF. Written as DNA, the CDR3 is TGCGCCAGCAGCTTGGTATCGGGAGGGGTCGATCAGCCCCAGCATTTT.